The T cell receptor (beta chain) described here comes from a study of identical twins' blood T cells. Germline values: CDR1 SGHRS, CDR2 YFSETQ. V was shortened by 4 bases and J by 1 base, with 10 bases between the two germline ends. The CDR3 loop spans 14 amino acids. This clonotype has a handful of counts. TCRdb re-derived calls from the 5' RACE reads in MiXCR, one entry per CDR3 protein. The top ten hold approximately 6.6% of the sample, which has fewer than 450,000 distinct CDR3 sequences, roughly 30% seen once. The sample was PBMCs. This receptor was obtained from a woman aged 18 to 55 in good health. The V and J genes are TRBV5-1 and TRBJ2-3; D gene ambiguous. CDR3 region: CASSTDTGTDTQYF. The CDR3 DNA reads as TGCGCCAGCAGCACTGATACCGGCACAGATACGCAGTATTTT.